The clone carrying this T cell receptor beta chain has only a few counts. Researchers took RNA transcripts and amplified the TCR beta CDR3 regions from them. The HTBI set primed first-round TCR CDR3 RT-PCR. From the multiplex PCR reads, TCRdb called clonotypes with MiXCR, one entry per CDR3 protein. This sample has a few hundred thousand distinct CDR3 sequences, with about 15% found just once. 10 ml fresh peripheral blood yielded the PBMCs. This sample was included in a study of T cells in Graves' hyperthyroidism and ophthalmopathy. Material for sequencing was blood. The receptor was isolated from a woman between 25 and 40 years old with Graves' ophthalmopathy.

CDR3 nucleotides: TGCAGTGCTGTAAGCCGTGGGGGCTCCTACGAGCAGTACTTC. This translates into CSAVSRGGSYEQYF. J is TRBJ2-7 and V is TRBV20-1; D possibly uses TRBD1 or TRBD2 (5 bases each). The germline gives CDR1 DFQATT, CDR2 SNEGSKA (reference sequence). The CDR3 spans 14 residues. Trimming removed 5 bases at V and 0 bases at J, with 14 bases between.